The clone carrying this TCR beta chain was seen a few times. Genomic DNA templated the TCR beta VDJ and CDR3 profiling. TCRdb re-analysed the reads in MiXCR, keeping a single row per CDR3 protein. The sample records about 150,000 distinct CDR3 sequences, 40% to 65% being singletons. The data were taken from a study of CD8+CD57+ T cells in acquired aplastic anemia. Sequenced patients had shown CD8+CD57+ cell expansion by flow cytometry. Untreated patients provided the blood samples, with no therapy given before sampling. Germline values: CDR1 DFQATT, CDR2 SNEGSKA (reference sequence). With 0 bases removed from V and 6 bases from J, the gap between germline ends came to 5 bases. The CDR3 spans 11 residues.

The gene calls are TRBV20-1 and TRBJ1-1; unclear D gene. Sequencing was performed on sorted CD4+, CD8+, or CD8+CD57+ T cells (not recorded which) from PBMCs. The TCR was taken from a human donor with aplastic anemia. The CDR3 loop reads CSARDPPEAFF. The CDR3 bases are TGCAGTGCTAGAGATCCGCCTGAAGCTTTCTTT.